These 2 T cell receptor beta chains were all obtained from the same sample, sequenced in a study of blood T cell repertoires in COVID-19. Clones were sequenced by immunoSEQ multiplex PCR, and TCRdb holds only the in-frame ones, with some missing. Of approximately 230,000 clones in the sample, about nine tenths were seen once. Sequences were obtained from PBMCs or T cells enriched from blood (not recorded which). The receptors were sampled from a man in his forties or fifties who had recovered from COVID-19.

The J gene is TRBJ2-1, the V gene TRBV3-1 (or the pseudogene TRBV3-2); D may be TRBD2 (6 bases). V was shortened by 0 bases and J by 0 bases, with 6 bases between the two germline ends. This CDR3 comprises 15 residues. Germline V gene data show CDR1 as LGHDT and CDR2 as YNNKEL (reference sequence). The CDR3: CASSQDGSSYNEQFF. For the CDR3, the DNA is TGTGCCAGCAGCCAAGACGGGAGCTCCTACAATGAGCAGTTCTTC.

This clone was recorded once. The genes are TRBV30 and TRBJ2-3; 14 nucleotides line up with TRBD2. Germline lookup yields CDR1 GTSNPN and CDR2 SVGIG (reference sequence). The CDR3 is made up of 16 amino acids. J lost 4 bases, V lost 6 bases, and 9 bases had no gene match. This CDR3 is CACGAGTSGSSDTQYF. In DNA, the CDR3 is TGTGCCTGCGGAGCCGGGACTAGCGGGAGTTCAGATACGCAGTATTTT. The variable domain in full, completed from reference TRBV30 and TRBJ2-3, reads SQTIHQWPATLVQPVGSPLSLECTVEGTSNPNLYWYRQAAGRGLQLLFYSVGIGQISSEVPQNLSASRPQDRQFILSSKKLLLSDSGFYLCACGAGTSGSSDTQYFGPGTRLTVL.